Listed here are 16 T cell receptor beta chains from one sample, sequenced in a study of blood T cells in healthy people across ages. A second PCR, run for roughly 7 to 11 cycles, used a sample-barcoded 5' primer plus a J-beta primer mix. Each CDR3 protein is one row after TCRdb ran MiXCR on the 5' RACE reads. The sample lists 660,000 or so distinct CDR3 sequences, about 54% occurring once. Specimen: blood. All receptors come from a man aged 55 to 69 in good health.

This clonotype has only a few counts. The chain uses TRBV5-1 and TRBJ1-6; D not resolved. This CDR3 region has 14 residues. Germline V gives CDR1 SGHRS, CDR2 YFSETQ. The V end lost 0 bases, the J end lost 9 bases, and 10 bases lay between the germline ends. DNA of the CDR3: TGCGCCAGCAGCTTGGCGGAGAGGACTTCACCCCTCCACTTT. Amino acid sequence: CASSLAERTSPLHF.

The CDR3 DNA reads as TGCGCCAGCAGCCGGGACGGATATCCCACAGATACGCAGTATTTT. The encoded protein is CASSRDGYPTDTQYF. The chain joins TRBV10-2 to TRBJ2-3; perhaps D is TRBD1 or TRBD2 (5 bases each). There are 15 residues in the CDR3. CDR1 and CDR2 (germline): WSHSY, SAAADI. V lost 6 bases and J lost 2, with 15 bases in between.

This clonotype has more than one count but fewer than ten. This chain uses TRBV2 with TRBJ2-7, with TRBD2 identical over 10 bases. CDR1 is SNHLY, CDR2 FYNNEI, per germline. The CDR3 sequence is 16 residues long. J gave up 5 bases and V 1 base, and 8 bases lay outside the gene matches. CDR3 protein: CASSEEAGGPRNEQYF. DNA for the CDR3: TGTGCCAGCAGTGAAGAAGCGGGGGGGCCGAGAAACGAGCAGTACTTC. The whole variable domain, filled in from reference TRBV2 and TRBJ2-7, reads EPEVTQTPSHQVTQMGQEVILRCVPISNHLYFYWYRQILGQKVEFLVSFYNNEISEKSEIFDDQFSVERPDGSNFTLKIRSTKLEDSAMYFCASSEEAGGPRNEQYFGPGTRLTVT.

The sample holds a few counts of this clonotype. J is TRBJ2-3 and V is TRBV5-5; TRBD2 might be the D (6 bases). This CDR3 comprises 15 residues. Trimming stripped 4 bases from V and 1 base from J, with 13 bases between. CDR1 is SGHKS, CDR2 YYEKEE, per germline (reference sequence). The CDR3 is CASSLRWRGTDTQYF. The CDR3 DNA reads TGTGCCAGCAGCCTCCGGTGGAGGGGCACAGATACGCAGTATTTT.

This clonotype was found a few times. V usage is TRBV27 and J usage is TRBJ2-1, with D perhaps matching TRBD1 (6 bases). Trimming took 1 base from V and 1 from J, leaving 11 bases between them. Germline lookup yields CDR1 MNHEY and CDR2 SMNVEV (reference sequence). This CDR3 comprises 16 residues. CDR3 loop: CASSLLGAASYNEQFF. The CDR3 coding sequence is TGTGCCAGCAGTTTATTGGGGGCAGCATCCTACAATGAGCAGTTCTTC.

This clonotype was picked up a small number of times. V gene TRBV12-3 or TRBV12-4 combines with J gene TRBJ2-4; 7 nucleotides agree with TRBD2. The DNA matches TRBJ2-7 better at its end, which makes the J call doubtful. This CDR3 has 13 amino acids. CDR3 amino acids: CASGLAGNYEQYF. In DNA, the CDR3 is TGTGCCAGCGGATTAGCGGGCAACTACGAGCAGTACTTC.

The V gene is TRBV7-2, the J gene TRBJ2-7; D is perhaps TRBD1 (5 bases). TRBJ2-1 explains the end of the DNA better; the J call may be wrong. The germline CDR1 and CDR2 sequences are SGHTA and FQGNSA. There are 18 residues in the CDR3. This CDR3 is CASSLLQIGARASQEQFF. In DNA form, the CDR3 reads TGTGCCAGCAGCTTACTCCAAATTGGGGCTAGAGCGTCACAAGAGCAGTTCTTC.

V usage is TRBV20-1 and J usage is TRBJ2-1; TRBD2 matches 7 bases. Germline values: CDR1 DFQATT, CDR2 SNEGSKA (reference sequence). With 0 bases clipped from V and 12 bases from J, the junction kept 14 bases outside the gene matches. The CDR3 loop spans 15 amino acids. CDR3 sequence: CSARDRGLGLVRQFF. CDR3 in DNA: TGCAGTGCTAGAGATCGAGGACTAGGTCTCGTTCGGCAGTTCTTC.

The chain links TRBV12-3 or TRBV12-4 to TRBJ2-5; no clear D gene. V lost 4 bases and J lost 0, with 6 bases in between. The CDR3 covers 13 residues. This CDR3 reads CASSYRDQETQYF. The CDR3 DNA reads TGTGCCAGCAGTTACCGGGACCAAGAGACCCAGTACTTC.

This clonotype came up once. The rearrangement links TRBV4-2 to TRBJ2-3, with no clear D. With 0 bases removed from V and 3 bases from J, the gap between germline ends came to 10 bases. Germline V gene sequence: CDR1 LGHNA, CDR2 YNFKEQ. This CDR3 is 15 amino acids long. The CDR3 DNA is TGTGCCAGCAGCCAAGATCCCGTGCGGACAGATACGCAGTATTTT. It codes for CASSQDPVRTDTQYF.

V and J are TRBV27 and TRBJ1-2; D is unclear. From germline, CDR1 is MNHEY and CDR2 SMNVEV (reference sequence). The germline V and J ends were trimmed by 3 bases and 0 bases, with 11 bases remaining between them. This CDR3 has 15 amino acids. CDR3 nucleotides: TGTGCCAGCAGTTTTGCCAGTGCTACTAACTATGGCTACACCTTC. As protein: CASSFASATNYGYTF.

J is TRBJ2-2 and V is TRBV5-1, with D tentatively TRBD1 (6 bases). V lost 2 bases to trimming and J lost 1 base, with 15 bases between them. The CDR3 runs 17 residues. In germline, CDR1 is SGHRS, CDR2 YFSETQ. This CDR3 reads CASSFSLDRRNTGELFF. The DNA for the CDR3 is TGCGCCAGCAGCTTTTCCCTCGACAGGCGGAACACCGGGGAGCTGTTTTTT.

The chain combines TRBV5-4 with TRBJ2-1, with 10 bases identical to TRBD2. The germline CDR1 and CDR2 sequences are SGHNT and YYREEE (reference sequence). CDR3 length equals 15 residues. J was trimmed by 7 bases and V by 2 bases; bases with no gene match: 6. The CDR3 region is CASSFTSGVGNEQFF. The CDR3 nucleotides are TGTGCCAGCAGCTTTACTAGCGGGGTTGGTAATGAGCAGTTCTTC.

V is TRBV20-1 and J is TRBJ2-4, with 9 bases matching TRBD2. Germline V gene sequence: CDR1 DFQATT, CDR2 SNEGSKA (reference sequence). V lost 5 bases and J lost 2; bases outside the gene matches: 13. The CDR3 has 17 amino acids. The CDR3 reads CSAGSPRASGTKNIQYF. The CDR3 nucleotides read TGCAGTGCTGGTTCCCCTCGGGCTAGCGGGACCAAAAACATTCAGTACTTC.

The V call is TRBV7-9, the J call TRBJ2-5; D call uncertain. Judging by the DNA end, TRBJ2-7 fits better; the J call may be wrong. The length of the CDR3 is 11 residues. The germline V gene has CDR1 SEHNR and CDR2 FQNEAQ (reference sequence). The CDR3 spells CASSSPPEQYF. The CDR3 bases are TGTGCCAGCAGCTCCCCTCCCGAGCAGTACTTC.

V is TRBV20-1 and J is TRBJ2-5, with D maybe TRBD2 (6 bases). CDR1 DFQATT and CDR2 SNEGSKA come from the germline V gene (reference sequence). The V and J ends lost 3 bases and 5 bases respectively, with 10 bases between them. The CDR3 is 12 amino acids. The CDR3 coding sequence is TGCAGTGCTAGCTTCGGGGGTGAGACCCAGTACTTC. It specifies CSASFGGETQYF.